The subject of this entry is one T cell receptor (beta chain). The V gene's germline CDR1 is MNHEY and CDR2 SVGAGI. The CDR3 runs 14 residues. With 8 bases removed from V and 5 bases from J, the gap between germline ends came to 15 bases. The record originates from a study of blood T cell repertoires in COVID-19. Study background: The origin of the acute and convalescent COVID-19 samples was the United States, Italy and Spain. The analysed material was cDNA or gDNA that came from T cells, B-cell-depleted T cells, or PBMCs.

Original data processing: Amplification of reference gene primers was used by the study to estimate nucleated cell counts. The table came from immunoSEQ multiplex PCR; TCRdb's copy has only in-frame clones and leaves some out. V, J and clone size are those of that table, while D and trimming were read from the DNA. The sample shows 260,000 or so clones, roughly 85% of them seen only once. Participants were placed into cohorts based on the clinical history they reported. The chain links TRBV6-5 to TRBJ2-2; possibly TRBD2 for D (6 bases). The sequence was obtained from a woman in her forties or fifties who had recovered from COVID-19. Sequences were obtained from PBMCs or T cells enriched from blood (not recorded which). CDR3 loop: CASCREWRTGELFF. The CDR3 DNA is TGTGCCAGCTGTCGGGAGTGGAGGACCGGGGAGCTGTTTTTT.